The 7 T cell receptor beta chains presented below share a single source sample, sequenced in a study of CD8 T cells in ankylosing spondylitis. Using its own MiXCR run on the 5' RACE reads, TCRdb lists one record per CDR3 protein. In the table there are about 150,000 distinct CDR3 sequences, approximately 7.3% of which are singletons. Sequencing was carried out using blood, either unsorted or a sorted T cell fraction (not recorded which). These TCRs come from a female donor with ankylosing spondylitis or in good health (not recorded which).

About this clonotype: This could be a read error, since a much larger clone is one nucleotide away. The chain is built from TRBV12-5 and TRBJ2-7; tentative D call: TRBD1 (5 bases). V dropped 3 bases and J dropped 1 base, with 7 bases sitting between them. Per germline, CDR1 LGHNT and CDR2 FRNRAP. The length of the CDR3 is 13 residues. The CDR3 spells CASGFYRSYEQYF. CDR3 DNA sequence: TGTGCTAGTGGTTTTTACAGGTCCTACGAGCAGTACTTC.

The V gene is TRBV27, the J gene TRBJ2-2; D perhaps matches TRBD1 (5 bases). The CDR3 has 15 residues. Per germline, CDR1 MNHEY and CDR2 SMNVEV (reference sequence). Trimming pared 6 bases from V and 2 bases from J, leaving 13 bases between. This chain's CDR3 is CASSLSGRNTGELFF. Written as DNA, the CDR3 is TGTGCCAGCAGCCTCTCAGGGCGAAACACCGGGGAGCTGTTTTTT.

This clonotype was seen ten or more times. The rearrangement joins TRBV10-3 to TRBJ2-1, with 11 bases lining up with TRBD2. Unmatched junction bases numbered 6, after V lost 5 bases and J lost 9 bases. This CDR3 region has 14 residues. CDR1 is ENHRY, CDR2 SYGVKD, per germline. In DNA, the CDR3 is TGTGCCATCAGTTCGGCTAGCGGGGGGATTGAGCAGTTCTTC. It yields the protein CAISSASGGIEQFF.

This clonotype was recorded many times. V usage is TRBV25-1 and J usage is TRBJ2-7; TRBD1 might be the D (6 bases). The CDR3 length is 13 residues. Germline V gene lookup returns CDR1 MGHDK and CDR2 SYGVNS. Trimming shortened V by 4 bases and J by 5 bases, and 12 bases separated the two germline ends. CDR3 nucleotides: TGTGCCAGCAGTGCCAGGGGTTTTCACGAGCAGTACTTC. This sequence encodes CASSARGFHEQYF.

At least ten counts were recorded for this clonotype. This chain uses TRBV6-1 with TRBJ2-3; maybe TRBD2 (6 bases). V was shortened by 8 bases and J by 4 bases, with 13 bases between the two germline ends. The CDR3 extends over 13 amino acids. Germline V gene sequence: CDR1 MNHNS, CDR2 SASEGT. The chain's CDR3 is CASWGVRSDTQYF. In nucleotides, the CDR3 is TGTGCCAGCTGGGGGGTCCGTTCAGATACGCAGTATTTT.

This clonotype was detected many times. The chain recombines TRBV5-1 with TRBJ2-3; weak D call: TRBD2 (5 bases). This CDR3 has 15 residues. Trimming left V 4 bases short and J 5 bases short, with 17 bases between. Germline CDR1 is SGHRS and CDR2 is YFSETQ. The CDR3 loop is CASSPLGSPEDTQYF. As DNA, the CDR3 is TGCGCCAGCAGCCCCCTGGGGAGTCCGGAAGATACGCAGTATTTT.

This clonotype was counted many times. The V and J genes are TRBV12-3 or TRBV12-4 and TRBJ2-4; 7 nucleotides match TRBD2. The CDR3 totals 16 residues. The V gene end was trimmed by 6 bases and the J gene end by 0 bases; junction bases not matched to a gene: 8. Here the CDR3 reads CASSSERGLAKNIQYF. CDR3 DNA sequence: TGTGCCAGCAGCTCAGAGCGGGGACTAGCCAAAAACATTCAGTACTTC.